This T cell receptor beta chain came from a study of beta chain features in type 1 diabetes. About the research overall: The patients were much like the healthy donors in age, gender and cell yields. Over all samples combined, some 99,000,000 sorted cells were examined.

What was sequenced were expressed TCRB transcripts, since all of the isolated RNA had been reverse transcribed. Method: immunoSEQ multiplex PCR; TCRdb's copy keeps in-frame clones and lacks some. Among a few hundred thousand clones listed, 13% were seen once. On this clone: Its antigen is still unknown.

Purity exceeded 98% in all sorted populations. General study findings and limits: In all four CD4+ subsets, TCRB CDR3 length was significantly, moderately reduced in type 1 diabetes.

The TCR was taken from a woman aged 18 to 35 with type 1 diabetes. The sequenced material came from naive CD4+ T cells from blood.

The CDR3 spells CASSQDWGGPFF. DNA for the CDR3: TGCGCCAGCAGCCAAGACTGGGGGGGGCCTTTCTTT. The genes are TRBV4-3 and TRBJ1-1; perhaps TRBD1 as D (6 bases). Looked up from germline, CDR1 is LGHNA and CDR2 is YSLEER. This CDR3 is built from 12 residues. Trimming removed 0 bases at V and 12 bases at J, with 11 bases between.